The 18 T cell receptor beta chains below come from one sample, sequenced in a study of OX40 agonist ivuxolimab in advanced cancers. Data came from immunoSEQ multiplex PCR; TCRdb stores just in-frame clones and leaves some out. The repertoire consists of some 26,000 clones, with 70% to 90% occurring once and the leading ten covering 26%. The starting material was CD4+ or CD8+ T cells sorted from blood, obtained in a trial of the OX40 agonist ivuxolimab. These receptors were collected from an adult with an advanced solid tumor such as melanoma, head and neck, liver or kidney cancer.

V and J are TRBV9 and TRBJ2-1; D is undetermined. Deletions cut 0 bases from V and 8 bases from J, with 12 bases between. The germline CDR1 and CDR2 sequences are SGDLS and YYNGEE. The CDR3 extends over 14 amino acids. The CDR3 sequence: CASSVEGLLHEQFF. The CDR3 nucleotides are TGTGCCAGCAGCGTAGAGGGCCTACTCCATGAGCAGTTCTTC.

This clone was recorded only once. This chain connects TRBV7-6 to TRBJ2-1, with TRBD2 identical over 8 bases. V lost 1 base and J lost 7; bases outside the gene matches: 6. Germline loops: CDR1 SGHVS, CDR2 FNYEAQ. CDR3 size: 15 residues. The CDR3 sequence is CASSLVAGRDNEQFF. The CDR3 DNA is TGTGCCAGCAGCTTAGTAGCGGGGCGGGATAATGAGCAGTTCTTC.

By frequency in the sample, this clone is medium-sized (0.01 to 0.1%). V and J are TRBV7-9 and TRBJ1-2; a possible D gene is TRBD1 (6 bases). Germline CDR1 and CDR2: SEHNR and FQNEAQ (reference sequence). CDR3 length: 14 amino acids. V was pared by 6 bases and J by 7 bases, with 18 bases between. The CDR3 DNA reads as TGTGCCAGCAGGTATGATACAGGGACGTCTGGCTACACCTTC. This encodes CASRYDTGTSGYTF.

The chain has TRBV5-4 and TRBJ2-5; 10 bases map to TRBD2. This CDR3 has 16 amino acids. In germline, CDR1 is SGHNT, CDR2 YYREEE (reference sequence). J lost 1 base, V lost 0 bases, and 3 bases had no gene match. The CDR3 loop is CASSLGLAGAQETQYF. In DNA form, the CDR3 reads TGTGCCAGCAGCTTGGGGCTAGCGGGGGCCCAAGAGACCCAGTACTTC. Together with reference TRBV5-4 and TRBJ2-5, the CDR3 gives the full variable domain: ETGVTQSPTHLIKTRGQQVTLRCSSQSGHNTVSWYQQALGQGPQFIFQYYREEENGRGNFPPRFSGLQFPNYSSELNVNALELDDSALYLCASSLGLAGAQETQYFGPGTRLLVL.

V usage is TRBV7-2 and J usage is TRBJ1-5; no definite D call. Germline loops: CDR1 SGHTA, CDR2 FQGNSA. CDR3 length: 15 residues. V was cut by 1 base and J by 0 bases, with 7 bases left in between. CDR3 residues: CASSLVPVSNQPQHF. In nucleotides, the CDR3 is TGTGCCAGCAGCTTAGTACCGGTTAGCAATCAGCCCCAGCATTTT.

The chain uses TRBV6-4 and TRBJ2-3; D remains ambiguous. Looked up from germline, CDR1 is MRHNA and CDR2 is SNTAGT. Trimming took 0 bases from V and 2 from J, leaving 6 bases between them. The CDR3 length is 14 residues. The CDR3: CASSDSNPTDTQYF. The CDR3 region has the DNA TGTGCCAGCAGTGACTCGAATCCCACAGATACGCAGTATTTT.

V is TRBV5-6 and J is TRBJ1-2, with D perhaps TRBD1 (5 bases). The CDR3 runs 14 residues. Trimming took off 3 bases at V and 3 bases at J, with 12 bases between the two ends. Looked up from germline, CDR1 is SGHDT and CDR2 is YYEEEE. Written as DNA, the CDR3 is TGTGCCAGCAGCTCCTTGAGGGGCTACTATGGCTACACCTTC. It specifies CASSSLRGYYGYTF.

The J gene is TRBJ2-2, the V gene TRBV5-1; 7 bases fit TRBD1. The CDR3 is 14 residues long. Losses at the gene ends were 6 bases for V and 4 bases for J; bases not matched to a gene: 6. Looked up from germline, CDR1 is SGHRS and CDR2 is YFSETQ. The CDR3 nucleotides are TGCGCCAGCAAGGAGACAGGGTTCACCGGGGAGCTGTTTTTT. This sequence encodes CASKETGFTGELFF.

The V and J genes are TRBV6-5 and TRBJ1-6, with D perhaps TRBD1 (5 bases). The V gene lost 2 bases and the J gene lost 8 bases, with 13 bases spanning the gap. The CDR3 length is 15 residues. Germline values: CDR1 MNHEY, CDR2 SVGAGI. CDR3 loop: CASSYGRGRDSPLHF. CDR3 DNA: TGTGCCAGCAGTTACGGGAGAGGCAGGGATTCACCCCTCCACTTT.

The rearrangement joins TRBV9 to TRBJ2-3, with a tentative D call TRBD2 (7 bases). In germline, CDR1 is SGDLS, CDR2 YYNGEE. Deletions cut 0 bases from V and 2 bases from J, with 13 bases between. CDR3 length: 16 amino acids. DNA for the CDR3: TGTGCCAGCAGCGTAGAGGGGGGGGCGCCCACAGATACGCAGTATTTT. Translation: CASSVEGGAPTDTQYF.

This rearrangement joins TRBV6-1 to TRBJ2-6, with 7 bases that match TRBD1. CDR1 is MNHNS, CDR2 SASEGT, per germline. The CDR3 contains 17 residues. Unmatched junction bases numbered 6, after V lost 4 bases and J lost 0 bases. CDR3 sequence: CASSGGGSSSGANVLTF. CDR3 nucleotides: TGTGCCAGCAGTGGAGGGGGCTCAAGCTCTGGGGCCAACGTCCTGACTTTC.

The chain joins TRBV30 to TRBJ2-7; 9 nucleotides line up with TRBD1. This CDR3 is built from 13 residues. Unmatched junction bases numbered 2, after V lost 1 base and J lost 4 bases. The germline V gene has CDR1 GTSNPN and CDR2 SVGIG (reference sequence). CDR3: CAWSAGTGYEQYF. Written as DNA, the CDR3 is TGTGCCTGGAGTGCCGGGACAGGGTACGAGCAGTACTTC.

The chain recombines TRBV4-1 with TRBJ1-1; D gene ambiguous. The V and J ends lost 1 base and 11 bases respectively, with 11 bases between them. This CDR3 is 12 amino acids long. Germline assignment: CDR1 MGHRA and CDR2 YSYEKL. The CDR3 DNA reads TGCGCCAGCAGCCAAGGCCCCCCTGGGGCTTTCTTT. Amino acids: CASSQGPPGAFF.

J is TRBJ2-1 and V is TRBV27, with D possibly matching TRBD1 (6 bases). The CDR3 covers 16 residues. Germline V lookup: CDR1 MNHEY, CDR2 SMNVEV (reference sequence). Trimming removed 0 bases from V and 0 bases from J, with 9 bases in between. The CDR3 protein is CASSLSGTFSYNEQFF. The DNA of the CDR3 is TGTGCCAGCAGTTTATCTGGGACATTCTCCTACAATGAGCAGTTCTTC.

The chain carries TRBV7-9 and TRBJ1-4; TRBD1 matches 7 bases. CDR3 length: 17 residues. V lost 5 bases to trimming and J lost 0 bases; unmatched junction nucleotides: 9. Germline CDR1 is SEHNR and CDR2 is FQNEAQ (reference sequence). This chain's CDR3 is CASSRSPGQATNEKLFF. The CDR3 bases are TGTGCCAGCAGCAGATCGCCCGGACAGGCAACTAATGAAAAACTGTTTTTT.

This rearrangement joins TRBV15 to TRBJ2-2; 11 bases fit TRBD2. V lost 5 bases to trimming and J lost 3 bases; unmatched junction nucleotides: 2. CDR1 is LNHNV and CDR2 is YYDKDF in the germline V gene (reference sequence). The CDR3 loop spans 15 amino acids. For the CDR3, the DNA is TGTGCCACCAGCCCGACTAGCGGGGACACCGGGGAGCTGTTTTTT. Its protein is CATSPTSGDTGELFF.

The chain uses TRBV19 and TRBJ2-5, with D possibly being TRBD1 or TRBD2 (6 bases each). The ends were cut back, 6 bases at V and 1 base at J, with 15 bases in the middle. The length of the CDR3 is 15 residues. Germline V lookup: CDR1 LNHDA, CDR2 SQIVND (reference sequence). The CDR3 region is CASSTRGDGQETQYF. As DNA, the CDR3 is TGTGCCAGTAGCACGAGGGGGGACGGCCAAGAGACCCAGTACTTC. The full variable domain, completed using reference TRBV19 and TRBJ2-5, is DGGITQSPKYLFRKEGQNVTLSCEQNLNHDAMYWYRQDPGQGLRLIYYSQIVNDFQKGDIAEGYSVSREKKESFPLTVTSAQKNPTAFYLCASSTRGDGQETQYFGPGTRLLVL.

The chain links TRBV4-1 to TRBJ1-1; 12 positions agree with TRBD1. V trimming: 1 base; J trimming: 6 bases; junction bases outside the gene matches: 6. Germline assignment: CDR1 MGHRA and CDR2 YSYEKL. The CDR3 length is 16 residues. The CDR3 here is CASSQAGTGGIPEAFF. CDR3 nucleotide sequence: TGCGCCAGCAGCCAAGCCGGGACAGGGGGCATCCCTGAAGCTTTCTTT.